The entry below describes one TCR beta chain. Its target is unknown. Incorporated into the TCR beta cDNA libraries were unique molecular identifiers, which served to reduce PCR and sequencing biases. TCRdb itself ran the PCR reads through MiXCR, one entry per CDR3 protein. The table records some 260,000 distinct CDR3 sequences, 36% of them present only once. Deletions cut 1 base from V and 3 bases from J, with 7 bases between. The CDR3 extends over 13 amino acids. The data stem from a study of post-analysis software for immune sequencing data. Overall study results and limits: The five TRBV segments detected at higher frequency in patients than in controls included TRBV5-6, TRBV5-1 and TRBV20-1. People with multiple sclerosis had a significantly lower normalized Chao1 diversity than controls did. Strong co-clustering by F measure was seen for same-batch samples.

Specimen: blood. This TCR was sampled from a girl between 5 and 17 years old with multiple sclerosis. The rearrangement joins TRBV12-3 or TRBV12-4 to TRBJ2-7; D remains ambiguous. The CDR3 here is CASSLGSVYEQYF. The CDR3, as DNA: TGTGCCAGCAGTTTAGGATCGGTCTACGAGCAGTACTTC.